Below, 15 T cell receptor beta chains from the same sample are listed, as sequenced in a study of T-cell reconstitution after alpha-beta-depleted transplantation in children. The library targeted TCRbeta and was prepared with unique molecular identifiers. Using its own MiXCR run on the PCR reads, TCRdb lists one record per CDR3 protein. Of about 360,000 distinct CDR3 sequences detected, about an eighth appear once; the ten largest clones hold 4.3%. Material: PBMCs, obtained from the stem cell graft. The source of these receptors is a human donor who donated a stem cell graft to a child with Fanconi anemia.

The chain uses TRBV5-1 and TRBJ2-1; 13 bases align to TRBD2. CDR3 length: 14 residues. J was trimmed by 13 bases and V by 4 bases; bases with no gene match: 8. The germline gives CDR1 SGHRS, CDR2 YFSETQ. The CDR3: CASSMATSGGAQFF. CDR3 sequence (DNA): TGCGCCAGCAGCATGGCAACTAGCGGGGGGGCCCAGTTCTTC.

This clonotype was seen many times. The DNA for the CDR3 is TGTGCCAGCAGGCAAACAGGGGGATCTGGAAACACCATATATTTT. This translates into CASRQTGGSGNTIYF. The V gene is TRBV6-1, the J gene TRBJ1-3; 8 nucleotides align to TRBD1. Germline V lookup: CDR1 MNHNS, CDR2 SASEGT. CDR3 length: 15 residues. Trimming removed 6 bases from V and 1 base from J; junction bases left unmatched: 5.

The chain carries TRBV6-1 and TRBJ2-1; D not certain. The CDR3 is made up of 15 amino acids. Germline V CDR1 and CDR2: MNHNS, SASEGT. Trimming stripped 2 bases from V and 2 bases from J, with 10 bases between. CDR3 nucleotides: TGTGCCAGCAGTGAACGTATAGAGGCCTACAATGAGCAGTTCTTC. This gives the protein CASSERIEAYNEQFF.

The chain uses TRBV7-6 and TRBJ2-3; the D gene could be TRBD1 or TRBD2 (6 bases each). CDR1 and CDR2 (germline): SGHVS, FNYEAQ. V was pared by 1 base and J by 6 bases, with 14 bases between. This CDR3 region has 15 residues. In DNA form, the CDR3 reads TGTGCCAGCAGCTTAGGTGGGGGGCTAGGGGATACGCAGTATTTT. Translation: CASSLGGGLGDTQYF. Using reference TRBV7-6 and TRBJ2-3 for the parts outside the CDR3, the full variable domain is GAGVSQSPRYKVTKRGQDVALRCDPISGHVSLYWYRQALGQGPEFLTYFNYEAQQDKSGLPNDRFSAERPEGSISTLTIQRTEQRDSAMYRCASSLGGGLGDTQYFGPGTRLTVL.

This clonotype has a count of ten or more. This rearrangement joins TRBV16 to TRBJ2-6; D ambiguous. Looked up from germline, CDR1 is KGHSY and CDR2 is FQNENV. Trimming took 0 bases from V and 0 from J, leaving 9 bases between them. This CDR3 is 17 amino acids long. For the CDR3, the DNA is TGTGCCAGCAGCCAATCGCCTTCGGGCTCTGGGGCCAACGTCCTGACTTTC. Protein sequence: CASSQSPSGSGANVLTF.

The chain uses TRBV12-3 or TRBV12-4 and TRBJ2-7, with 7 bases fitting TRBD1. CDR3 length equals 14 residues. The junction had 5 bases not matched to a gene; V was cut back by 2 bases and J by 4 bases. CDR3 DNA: TGTGCCAGCAGTTTAAGGGACAGAGATTACGAGCAGTACTTC. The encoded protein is CASSLRDRDYEQYF.

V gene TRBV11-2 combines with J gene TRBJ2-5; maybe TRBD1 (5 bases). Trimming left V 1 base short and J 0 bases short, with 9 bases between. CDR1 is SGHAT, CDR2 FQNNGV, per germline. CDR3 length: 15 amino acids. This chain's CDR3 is CASSLGIRDQETQYF. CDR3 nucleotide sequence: TGTGCCAGCAGCTTAGGGATCAGGGACCAAGAGACCCAGTACTTC.

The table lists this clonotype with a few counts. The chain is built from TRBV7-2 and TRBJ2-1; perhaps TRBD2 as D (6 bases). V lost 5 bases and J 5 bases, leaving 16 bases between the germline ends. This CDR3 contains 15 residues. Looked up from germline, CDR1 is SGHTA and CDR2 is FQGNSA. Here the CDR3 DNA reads TGTGCCAGCAGCCGGGAGCGCGCGGGCGACAATGAGCAGTTCTTC. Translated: CASSRERAGDNEQFF. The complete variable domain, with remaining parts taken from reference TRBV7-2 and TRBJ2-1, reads GAGVSQSPSNKVTEKGKDVELRCDPISGHTALYWYRQSLGQGLEFLIYFQGNSAPDKSGLPSDRFSAERTGGSVSTLTIQRTQQEDSAVYLCASSRERAGDNEQFFGPGTRLTVL.

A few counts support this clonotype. CDR3 nucleotide sequence: TGTGCCAGCATAAACCAGGGGTTCTCTGAAGCTTTCTTT. Translation gives CASINQGFSEAFF. This sequence joins TRBV6-2 or TRBV6-3 and TRBJ1-1; D is possibly TRBD1 (6 bases). V was shortened by 7 bases and J by 6 bases, with 15 bases between the two germline ends. Germline V gene data show CDR1 as MNHEY and CDR2 as SVGEGT. This CDR3 has 13 residues.

The CDR3 loop is CASSSGTGFYEQYF. The CDR3 DNA follows: TGTGCCAGCAGCTCCGGGACAGGGTTCTACGAGCAGTACTTC. The chain uses TRBV5-6 and TRBJ2-7, with TRBD1 matching over 9 bases. CDR3 length: 14 amino acids. The V gene end was trimmed by 3 bases and the J gene end by 3 bases; junction bases not matched to a gene: 4. From germline, CDR1 is SGHDT and CDR2 YYEEEE.

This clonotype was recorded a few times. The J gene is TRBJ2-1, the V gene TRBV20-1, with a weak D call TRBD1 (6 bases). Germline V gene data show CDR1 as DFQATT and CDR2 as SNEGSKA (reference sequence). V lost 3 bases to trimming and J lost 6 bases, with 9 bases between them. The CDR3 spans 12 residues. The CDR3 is CSASPDSNEQFF. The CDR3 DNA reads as TGCAGTGCTAGCCCGGACAGCAATGAGCAGTTCTTC.

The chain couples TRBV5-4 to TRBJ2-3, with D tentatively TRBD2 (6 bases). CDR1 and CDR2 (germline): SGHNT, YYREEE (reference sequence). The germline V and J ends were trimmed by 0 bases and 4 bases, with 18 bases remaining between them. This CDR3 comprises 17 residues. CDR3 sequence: CASSLVGNRDSPDTQYF. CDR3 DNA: TGTGCCAGCAGCTTGGTCGGAAACCGGGACTCACCAGATACGCAGTATTTT.

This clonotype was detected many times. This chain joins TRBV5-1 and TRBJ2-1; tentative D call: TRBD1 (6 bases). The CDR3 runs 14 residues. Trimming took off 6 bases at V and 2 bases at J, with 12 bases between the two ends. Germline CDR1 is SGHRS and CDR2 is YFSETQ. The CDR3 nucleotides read TGCGCCAGCAATAGGGGGTTGGCCTACAATGAGCAGTTCTTC. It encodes CASNRGLAYNEQFF.

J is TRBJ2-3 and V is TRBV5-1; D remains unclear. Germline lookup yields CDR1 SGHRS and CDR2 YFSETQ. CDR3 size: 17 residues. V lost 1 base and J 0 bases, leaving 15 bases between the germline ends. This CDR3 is CASSLLTPWDSTDTQYF. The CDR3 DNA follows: TGCGCCAGCAGCTTGTTAACGCCGTGGGATAGCACAGATACGCAGTATTTT.

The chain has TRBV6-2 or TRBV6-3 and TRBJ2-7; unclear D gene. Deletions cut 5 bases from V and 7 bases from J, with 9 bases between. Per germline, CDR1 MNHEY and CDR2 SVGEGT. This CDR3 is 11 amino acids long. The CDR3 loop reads CASSTFLEQYF. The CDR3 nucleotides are TGTGCCAGCAGTACCTTCCTTGAGCAGTACTTC.